Below are 29 T cell receptor beta chains sequenced from a single sample in a study of blood T cell repertoires in COVID-19. Assay used: immunoSEQ multiplex PCR; TCRdb lists only in-frame clones, some missing. The data contain fewer than 150,000 clones, approximately 91% of them singletons. Material for sequencing was peripheral blood. All receptors derive from a man aged 50-59 years with active or convalescent COVID-19.

The chain links TRBV19 to TRBJ1-5, with D tentatively TRBD1 (5 bases). Germline-derived CDR1 and CDR2 are LNHDA and SQIVND (reference sequence). The CDR3 length is 14 residues. The V end was cut by 5 bases, the J end by 9 bases, with 17 bases between. For the CDR3, the DNA is TGTGCCAGTAGTTCCCCGGGACTGATCGCGCCCCAGCATTTT. It codes for CASSSPGLIAPQHF.

This clone was seen only once. The V gene is TRBV7-3, the J gene TRBJ2-5; D perhaps matches TRBD2 (5 bases). Germline CDR1 and CDR2: SGHTA and FQGTGA. V gave up 5 bases and J gave up 5 bases, with 12 bases separating them. The CDR3 consists of 13 residues. The CDR3 spells CASSRGPRETQYF. The DNA of the CDR3 is TGTGCCAGCAGCCGGGGTCCACGGGAGACCCAGTACTTC.

Comment on this clone: It is unclear where the CDR3 begins or ends on the DNA, so no DNA is shown, and the CDR3 is as TCRdb lists it. The rearrangement links TRBV28 to TRBJ1-1; TRBD1, as called in the table, went unchecked against the DNA. From its first to its last residue, the CDR3 has 16 amino acids. Germline V gene sequence: CDR1 MDHEN, CDR2 SYDVKM. This CDR3 reads CASSSSDRALNTEAFF.

CDR3 loop: CASSPRATGVYTGELFF. The CDR3 nucleotides read TGTGCCAGCTCACCCCGGGCAACAGGAGTTTACACCGGGGAGCTGTTTTTT. The chain recombines TRBV18 with TRBJ2-2; the D gene is possibly TRBD1 (5 bases). Looked up from germline, CDR1 is KGHSH and CDR2 is LQKENI. CDR3 size: 17 residues. Trimming stripped 3 bases from V and 3 bases from J, with 17 bases between.

This sequence joins TRBV7-8 and TRBJ1-5; a weak D match, TRBD1 (6 bases). Germline V gives CDR1 SGHVS, CDR2 FQNEAQ. The CDR3 is 15 amino acids. V was cut by 4 bases and J by 3 bases, with 13 bases left in between. CDR3 in amino acids: CASSSSDRFNQPQHF. CDR3 coding DNA: TGTGCCAGCAGCTCCAGTGACAGGTTCAATCAGCCCCAGCATTTT.

This clone was picked up one time. CDR3 loop: CASSLTLGTGLNEQFF. CDR3 coding DNA: TGCGCCAGCAGCTTGACACTGGGGACAGGGCTCAATGAGCAGTTCTTC. The chain joins TRBV5-1 to TRBJ2-1; 9 bases map to TRBD1. Germline V lookup: CDR1 SGHRS, CDR2 YFSETQ. Trimming at V came to 1 base and at J to 6 bases, leaving 8 bases not matched to a gene. This CDR3 comprises 16 residues.

The chain employs TRBV5-6 and TRBJ2-1; the match to TRBD2 covers 12 bases. Germline V gene lookup returns CDR1 SGHDT and CDR2 YYEEEE. There are 15 residues in the CDR3. V trimming: 3 bases; J trimming: 5 bases; junction bases outside the gene matches: 3. The chain's CDR3 is CASSYLAGGNNEQFF. The CDR3 DNA follows: TGTGCCAGCAGCTACCTAGCGGGAGGGAACAATGAGCAGTTCTTC.

The V and J genes are TRBV3-1 (or the pseudogene TRBV3-2) and TRBJ2-1; 11 bases are a match to TRBD2. This CDR3 has 15 residues. V shed 4 bases, J shed 5 bases, and the junction held 4 bases outside the gene matches. Germline assignment: CDR1 LGHDT and CDR2 YNNKEL (reference sequence). The CDR3 region is CASSLTSGGNNEQFF. The CDR3 DNA follows: TGTGCCAGCAGCCTCACTAGCGGGGGCAACAATGAGCAGTTCTTC.

As regards this clone: Other DNA sequences in the same sample also yield this CDR3. The rearrangement uses TRBV6-5 and TRBJ1-1; 8 nucleotides align to TRBD1. V lost 6 bases to trimming and J lost 1 base; unmatched junction nucleotides: 4. CDR3 size: 14 residues. Germline V gene lookup returns CDR1 MNHEY and CDR2 SVGAGI. CDR3 region: CASRTDRGNTEAFF. The DNA for the CDR3 is TGTGCCAGCAGAACCGACAGGGGGAACACTGAAGCTTTCTTT.

The chain is built from TRBV7-6 and TRBJ2-7; 8 bases line up with TRBD1. The CDR3 has 17 amino acids. CDR1 is SGHVS and CDR2 is FNYEAQ in the germline V gene. The junction had 8 bases not matched to a gene; V was cut back by 1 base and J by 0 bases. CDR3 sequence (DNA): TGTGCCAGCAGCTTAGGTCTTCGGACAGGGAGCTCCTACGAGCAGTACTTC. As protein: CASSLGLRTGSSYEQYF.

The chain links TRBV21-1 to TRBJ2-2; the D call TRBD2 from the table was never checked on the DNA. TRBV21-1 is a listed pseudogene. CDR3 size: 17 residues. The CDR3 DNA is TGTGCCAGCAGCAAAGGTGCAAGGACTAGCGAATCCGGGGAGCTGTTTTTT. This gives the protein CASSKGARTSESGELFF.

The CDR3 region has the DNA TGTGCCAGTAGTTGGGGCGGGAGCTCAGATACGCAGTATTTT. Protein sequence: CASSWGGSSDTQYF. This chain links TRBV19 with TRBJ2-3; 7 bases agree with TRBD2. The germline gives CDR1 LNHDA, CDR2 SQIVND (reference sequence). The CDR3 loop spans 14 amino acids. Trimming at V came to 5 bases and at J to 4 bases, leaving 6 bases not matched to a gene.

This chain uses TRBV9 with TRBJ2-2; 11 nucleotides agree with TRBD1. The CDR3 runs 16 residues. The ends lost 4 bases at V and 5 bases at J; junction bases unmatched: 7. Per germline, CDR1 SGDLS and CDR2 YYNGEE. The CDR3 is CASSFGQGARTGELFF. CDR3 in DNA: TGTGCCAGCAGCTTCGGACAGGGGGCGCGTACCGGGGAGCTGTTTTTT.

V and J are TRBV27 and TRBJ2-1; TRBD2 matches at 7 bases. Per germline, CDR1 MNHEY and CDR2 SMNVEV (reference sequence). With 0 bases clipped from V and 2 bases from J, the junction kept 4 bases outside the gene matches. The CDR3 is 16 residues long. CDR3 sequence reads: CASSLSASGAYNEQFF. The CDR3 DNA reads TGTGCCAGCAGTTTATCGGCCAGCGGGGCCTACAATGAGCAGTTCTTC.

The chain joins TRBV9 to TRBJ2-3; TRBD1 agrees at 8 bases. Germline-derived CDR1 and CDR2 are SGDLS and YYNGEE. This CDR3 has 14 residues. J gave up 5 bases and V 4 bases, and 6 bases lay outside the gene matches. The DNA of the CDR3 is TGTGCCAGCAGCCCCCGACAGGGGATAGATACGCAGTATTTT. It is translated as CASSPRQGIDTQYF.

The gene calls are TRBV3-1 (or the pseudogene TRBV3-2) and TRBJ2-7; weak D call: TRBD2 (6 bases). The CDR3 runs to 15 residues. The ends were cut back, 4 bases at V and 3 bases at J, with 16 bases in the middle. In germline, CDR1 is LGHDT, CDR2 YNNKEL (reference sequence). CDR3 in DNA: TGTGCCAGCAGCCTCCTCCGGGACTGGGGCTACGAGCAGTACTTC. It is translated as CASSLLRDWGYEQYF.

Worth noting for this clone: This sample includes further DNA sequences coding for the same CDR3. The chain couples TRBV29-1 to TRBJ1-1; TRBD1 aligns across 9 bases. Germline CDR1 is SQVTM and CDR2 is ANQGSEA. The length of the CDR3 is 12 residues. With V trimmed by 7 bases and J by 1 base, 1 base remained unmatched. The CDR3 DNA follows: TGCAGCGGGGGACAGGGGAACACTGAAGCTTTCTTT. Translating it yields CSGGQGNTEAFF.

This chain links TRBV6-6 with TRBJ2-1, with D unresolved. CDR3 length equals 11 residues. Germline lookup yields CDR1 MNHNY and CDR2 SVGAGI (reference sequence). The V end lost 5 bases, the J end lost 7 bases, and 6 bases lay between the germline ends. This CDR3 reads CASSAANEQFF. CDR3 sequence (DNA): TGTGCCAGCAGTGCCGCGAATGAGCAGTTCTTC.

This chain links TRBV29-1 with TRBJ2-7; 7 positions agree with TRBD1. The ends lost 4 bases at V and 5 bases at J; junction bases unmatched: 8. The CDR3 length is 13 residues. Per the germline V gene, CDR1 is SQVTM and CDR2 is ANQGSEA. The CDR3 DNA is TGCAGCGTTGGGTATGGGACAGATAACGAGCAGTACTTC. It codes for CSVGYGTDNEQYF.

This chain joins TRBV6-1 and TRBJ2-5; D may be TRBD1 (5 bases). This CDR3 has 16 amino acids. Germline CDR1 reads MNHNS; CDR2 reads SASEGT. V was clipped by 3 bases and J by 5 bases, with 19 bases between them. The CDR3 DNA reads TGTGCCAGCAGTGACGCCCACTGGCAGGGAACCGAGACCCAGTACTTC. Residues: CASSDAHWQGTETQYF.

The CDR3 region is CSADRGGYTF. CDR3 nucleotide sequence: TGCAGTGCTGACAGGGGTGGCTACACCTTC. V is TRBV20-1 and J is TRBJ1-2, with 8 nucleotides matching TRBD1. The CDR3 is 10 residues long. Per germline, CDR1 DFQATT and CDR2 SNEGSKA (reference sequence). The V gene end was trimmed by 5 bases and the J gene end by 7 bases; junction bases not matched to a gene: 0.

The J gene is TRBJ1-2, the V gene TRBV6-5, with a possible D match to TRBD1 (6 bases). Trimming took 7 bases from V and 8 from J, leaving 17 bases between them. The V gene's germline CDR1 is MNHEY and CDR2 SVGAGI. The CDR3 loop spans 13 amino acids. As DNA, the CDR3 is TGTGCCAGCACACTCGGGGGGGCGGGAGGCTACACCTTC. Its protein product is CASTLGGAGGYTF.

V gene TRBV14 combines with J gene TRBJ2-3; a possible D gene is TRBD2 (6 bases). V was cut by 3 bases and J by 2 bases, with 12 bases left in between. CDR3 length: 15 residues. The germline CDR1 and CDR2 sequences are SGHDN and FVKESK. The CDR3 protein is CASSHNRLVTDTQYF. CDR3 sequence (DNA): TGTGCCAGCAGCCATAACCGACTAGTCACAGATACGCAGTATTTT.

The rearrangement joins TRBV2 to TRBJ2-2; 8 bases are a match to TRBD1. CDR3 length equals 16 residues. CDR1 is SNHLY, CDR2 FYNNEI, per germline. V lost 7 bases and J lost 0; bases outside the gene matches: 7. CDR3 DNA: TGTGCCAGCACAGAGGACAGGGTCGCGAACACCGGGGAGCTGTTTTTT. Translation gives CASTEDRVANTGELFF.

The rearrangement links TRBV2 to TRBJ1-6, with 9 bases identical to TRBD1. Trimming removed 8 bases from V and 7 bases from J; junction bases left unmatched: 6. This CDR3 is built from 14 residues. Germline values: CDR1 SNHLY, CDR2 FYNNEI. CDR3: CASGQGLGNSPLHF. DNA of the CDR3: TGTGCCAGCGGACAGGGGCTGGGGAATTCACCCCTCCACTTT.

This clone has only one observation. V is TRBV5-4 and J is TRBJ2-4; 7 bases fit TRBD2. Trimming cost V 4 bases and J 6 bases; bases outside gene matches: 7. Germline V CDR1 and CDR2: SGHNT, YYREEE (reference sequence). The CDR3 runs 14 residues. In nucleotides, the CDR3 is TGTGCCAGCAGCGCCCCCTCGGGGGGAAACATTCAGTACTTC. Amino acids: CASSAPSGGNIQYF.

The chain combines TRBV7-2 with TRBJ1-6; perhaps TRBD1 as D (5 bases). Trimming removed 3 bases from V and 9 bases from J, with 9 bases in between. This CDR3 comprises 13 residues. CDR1 is SGHTA and CDR2 is FQGNSA in the germline V gene. The CDR3 sequence: CASSFGGGSPLHF. The CDR3 DNA sequence: TGTGCCAGCAGCTTTGGGGGGGGTTCACCCCTCCACTTT.

This chain joins TRBV5-1 and TRBJ2-3, with 9 bases lining up with TRBD1. Per germline, CDR1 SGHRS and CDR2 YFSETQ. J was trimmed by 5 bases and V by 0 bases; bases with no gene match: 7. The CDR3 totals 16 residues. Here the CDR3 DNA reads TGCGCCAGCAGCTTGGACGGACAGGGGTCGGGAGATACGCAGTATTTT. This translates into CASSLDGQGSGDTQYF.

This rearrangement joins TRBV4-1 to TRBJ2-7, with D maybe TRBD1 (6 bases). Trimming pared 0 bases from V and 3 bases from J, leaving 9 bases between. The CDR3 has 14 residues. The germline gives CDR1 MGHRA, CDR2 YSYEKL. CDR3 protein: CASSQETGRYEQYF. CDR3 sequence (DNA): TGCGCCAGCAGCCAAGAGACAGGACGCTACGAGCAGTACTTC.